Listed here are 28 T cell receptor beta chains from one sample, sequenced in a study of radiotherapy plus CTLA-4 blockade in lung cancer. The table came from immunoSEQ multiplex PCR; TCRdb's copy has only in-frame clones and leaves some out. The profile shows tens of thousands of clones, around 84% of them singletons. The material sequenced was peripheral blood, taken from a patient treated with radiotherapy plus ipilimumab. These receptors all stem from a human donor with non-small cell lung cancer that progressed on radiotherapy plus ipilimumab.

This chain connects TRBV18 to TRBJ1-2, with D possibly matching TRBD1 (6 bases). This CDR3 is built from 16 residues. CDR1 and CDR2 (germline): KGHSH, LQKENI. V was pared by 0 bases and J by 2 bases, with 13 bases between. This CDR3 reads CASSPPEGGWNYGYTF. In DNA form, the CDR3 reads TGTGCCAGCTCACCACCCGAGGGGGGCTGGAACTATGGCTACACCTTC.

CDR3 DNA: TGTGCCAGCAGCCCCGGGGACAGGGGTTATCAGCCCCAGCATTTT. This encodes CASSPGDRGYQPQHF. V usage is TRBV6-5 and J usage is TRBJ1-5; 10 nucleotides agree with TRBD1. The CDR3 runs to 15 residues. V shed 6 bases and J 5 bases; nucleotides not matched to a gene: 7. Germline CDR1 and CDR2: MNHEY and SVGAGI.

V and J are TRBV7-2 and TRBJ1-1, with D hard to call. V shed 2 bases and J shed 1 base, with 8 bases lying between them. The CDR3 sequence is 14 residues long. Looked up from germline, CDR1 is SGHTA and CDR2 is FQGNSA. The CDR3 reads CASSLRGTNTEAFF. The DNA of the CDR3 is TGTGCCAGCAGCTTAAGAGGAACGAACACTGAAGCTTTCTTT.

This chain joins TRBV30 and TRBJ2-7; tentatively, D is TRBD1 (5 bases). Between the trimmed V and J ends, which lost 1 base and 3 bases, there was a span of 7 bases. The CDR3 extends over 12 amino acids. Per the germline V gene, CDR1 is GTSNPN and CDR2 is SVGIG (reference sequence). The CDR3, as DNA: TGTGCCTGGAGTGAAGACAGCTACGAGCAGTACTTC. Translation: CAWSEDSYEQYF.

For this clone: Other DNA sequences in the same sample also yield this CDR3. The gene calls are TRBV18 and TRBJ1-1, with TRBD1 as a possible D gene (6 bases). The CDR3 spans 15 residues. V was pared by 3 bases and J by 2 bases, with 13 bases between. Germline CDR1 KGHSH, CDR2 LQKENI. The CDR3 region is CASSPLQGINTEAFF. For the CDR3, the DNA is TGTGCCAGCTCACCGTTACAGGGAATCAACACTGAAGCTTTCTTT.

This chain uses TRBV6-6 with TRBJ2-1; no definite D call. Germline assignment: CDR1 MNHNY and CDR2 SVGAGI (reference sequence). V was shortened by 2 bases and J by 5 bases, with 4 bases between the two germline ends. The CDR3 loop spans 12 amino acids. As DNA, the CDR3 is TGTGCCAGCAGTTACCTCGACAATGAGCAGTTCTTC. As protein: CASSYLDNEQFF.

The rearrangement links TRBV7-3 to TRBJ2-3; tentative D call: TRBD2 (6 bases). The CDR3 totals 14 residues. From germline, CDR1 is SGHTA and CDR2 FQGTGA. Between the trimmed V and J ends, which lost 5 bases and 5 bases, there was a span of 14 bases. The CDR3 reads CASSAGLTEDTQYF. The CDR3 DNA follows: TGTGCCAGCAGCGCCGGACTAACCGAAGATACGCAGTATTTT.

The rearrangement uses TRBV10-3 and TRBJ1-5; no reliable D call. The V and J ends lost 0 bases and 6 bases respectively, with 6 bases between them. The CDR3 spans 13 residues. Germline lookup yields CDR1 ENHRY and CDR2 SYGVKD. The CDR3 nucleotides read TGTGCCATCAGTGAGTCGCCGGGTCAGCCCCAGCATTTT. Protein sequence: CAISESPGQPQHF.

The chain is built from TRBV18 and TRBJ1-4, with D possibly matching TRBD1 (6 bases). With 6 bases removed from V and 8 bases from J, the gap between germline ends came to 19 bases. Germline CDR1 KGHSH, CDR2 LQKENI. CDR3 length equals 15 residues. CDR3 in amino acids: CASSGLTGPREKLFF. Written as DNA, the CDR3 is TGTGCCAGCTCCGGACTTACAGGGCCGAGGGAAAAACTGTTTTTT. The whole variable domain, filled in from reference TRBV18 and TRBJ1-4, reads NAGVMQNPRHLVRRRGQEARLRCSPMKGHSHVYWYRQLPEEGLKFMVYLQKENIIDESGMPKERFSAEFPKEGPSILRIQQVVRGDSAAYFCASSGLTGPREKLFFGSGTQLSVL.

The chain is built from TRBV6-4 and TRBJ1-6; weak D call: TRBD1 (6 bases). CDR3 size: 14 residues. Trimming cost V 5 bases and J 10 bases, with 15 bases left between them. In germline, CDR1 is MRHNA, CDR2 SNTAGT. The CDR3 DNA reads TGTGCCAGCAGTAAAGCCCAGGGGAACTCACCCCTCCACTTT. Encoded protein: CASSKAQGNSPLHF.

V and J are TRBV6-6 and TRBJ2-3, with 7 bases fitting TRBD1. V dropped 2 bases and J dropped 2; count of bases not matched to a gene: 4. The CDR3 has 15 amino acids. Germline V gene data show CDR1 as MNHNY and CDR2 as SVGAGI (reference sequence). CDR3 residues: CASSYPGTVTDTQYF. CDR3 DNA: TGTGCCAGCAGTTACCCAGGGACAGTCACAGATACGCAGTATTTT.

The V and J genes are TRBV4-2 and TRBJ2-7; the D is unclear. V was cut by 1 base and J by 2 bases, with 12 bases left in between. Germline V gene sequence: CDR1 LGHNA, CDR2 YNFKEQ. This CDR3 comprises 15 residues. CDR3 in DNA: TGTGCCAGCAGCCAAGGGTTAGCTTCGACCTACGAGCAGTACTTC. It translates to CASSQGLASTYEQYF.

CDR3: CASSLERFGTSGGYNEQFF. In DNA form, the CDR3 reads TGTGCCAGCAGCTTAGAAAGATTTGGGACTAGCGGGGGCTACAATGAGCAGTTCTTC. V gene TRBV7-9 combines with J gene TRBJ2-1, with TRBD2 matching 14 bases. The V gene end was trimmed by 1 base and the J gene end by 3 bases; junction bases not matched to a gene: 8. CDR1 SEHNR and CDR2 FQNEAQ come from the germline V gene (reference sequence). The CDR3 totals 19 residues.

The chain joins TRBV2 to TRBJ2-3; 10 positions agree with TRBD1. Trimming at V came to 1 base and at J to 0 bases, leaving 13 bases not matched to a gene. Germline V gene data show CDR1 as SNHLY and CDR2 as FYNNEI. There are 20 residues in the CDR3. The CDR3 loop reads CASSEVIWTGGRGSTDTQYF. The CDR3 nucleotides read TGTGCCAGCAGTGAAGTAATATGGACAGGGGGACGGGGTAGCACAGATACGCAGTATTTT. Filled out from reference TRBV2 and TRBJ2-3, the complete variable domain reads EPEVTQTPSHQVTQMGQEVILRCVPISNHLYFYWYRQILGQKVEFLVSFYNNEISEKSEIFDDQFSVERPDGSNFTLKIRSTKLEDSAMYFCASSEVIWTGGRGSTDTQYFGPGTRLTVL.

The chain links TRBV29-1 to TRBJ1-2; the D gene is possibly TRBD1 (5 bases). This CDR3 spans 12 amino acids. Germline lookup yields CDR1 SQVTM and CDR2 ANQGSEA. The V and J ends lost 7 bases and 4 bases respectively, with 13 bases between them. CDR3 residues: CSGAEGLYGYTF. In DNA, the CDR3 is TGCAGCGGTGCGGAGGGGCTCTATGGCTACACCTTC.

This clone has just one count. The gene calls are TRBV27 and TRBJ1-6; 9 bases align to TRBD1. The CDR3 length is 20 residues. The germline CDR1 and CDR2 sequences are MNHEY and SMNVEV (reference sequence). Unmatched junction bases numbered 15, after V lost 2 bases and J lost 4 bases. The CDR3 region is CASSLKGGDRALPYNSPLHF. Here the CDR3 DNA reads TGTGCCAGCAGTTTAAAAGGGGGGGACAGGGCCTTACCTTATAATTCACCCCTCCACTTT.

The chain carries TRBV7-9 and TRBJ1-1; 7 bases agree with TRBD1. In germline, CDR1 is SEHNR, CDR2 FQNEAQ (reference sequence). The trim removed 1 base at V and 1 base at J, leaving 0 bases unmatched. This CDR3 comprises 14 residues. CDR3 sequence reads: CASSLGTGNTEAFF. The CDR3 DNA follows: TGTGCCAGCAGCTTAGGGACAGGGAACACTGAAGCTTTCTTT.

The rearrangement uses TRBV7-3 and TRBJ2-2; D not resolved. V lost 2 bases to trimming and J lost 5 bases, with 6 bases between them. Looked up from germline, CDR1 is SGHTA and CDR2 is FQGTGA. This CDR3 region has 13 residues. CDR3 nucleotides: TGTGCCAGCAGCTTACCCCCGACCGGGGAGCTGTTTTTT. As protein: CASSLPPTGELFF.

The gene calls are TRBV19 and TRBJ1-6, with D possibly TRBD1 on 6 matching bases. The CDR3 sequence is 13 residues long. Germline loops: CDR1 LNHDA, CDR2 SQIVND (reference sequence). Trimming shortened V by 6 bases and J by 7 bases, and 10 bases separated the two germline ends. The CDR3, as DNA: TGTGCCAGTAGACAGGGCGCGAATTCACCCCTCCACTTT. Translating gives CASRQGANSPLHF.

This chain connects TRBV4-2 to TRBJ2-2; D ambiguous. Looked up from germline, CDR1 is LGHNA and CDR2 is YNFKEQ. V was clipped by 0 bases and J by 5 bases, with 7 bases between them. The length of the CDR3 is 14 residues. The CDR3 loop is CASSQDPGTGELFF. The CDR3, as DNA: TGTGCCAGCAGCCAAGATCCGGGTACCGGGGAGCTGTTTTTT.

The rearrangement links TRBV7-9 to TRBJ1-1; possibly TRBD1 for D (6 bases). Deletions cut 4 bases from V and 0 bases from J, with 9 bases between. This CDR3 is 14 amino acids long. Germline assignment: CDR1 SEHNR and CDR2 FQNEAQ (reference sequence). The CDR3 nucleotides are TGTGCCAGCAGCTCGGGGGCACTGAACACTGAAGCTTTCTTT. Amino acid sequence: CASSSGALNTEAFF. The full variable domain, in which reference TRBV7-9 and TRBJ1-1 provide the parts outside the CDR3, is DTGVSQNPRHKITKRGQNVTFRCDPISEHNRLYWYRQTLGQGPEFLTYFQNEAQLEKSRLLSDRFSAERPKGSFSTLEIQRTEQGDSAMYLCASSSGALNTEAFFGQGTRLTVV.

The chain uses TRBV19 and TRBJ1-2; D is uncertain. The germline V gene encodes CDR1 LNHDA and CDR2 SQIVND (reference sequence). V was trimmed by 7 bases and J by 0 bases, leaving 9 bases between them. The CDR3 loop spans 13 amino acids. The CDR3 loop is CASKPEANYGYTF. Here the CDR3 DNA reads TGTGCCAGTAAACCCGAAGCTAACTATGGCTACACCTTC.

The chain is built from TRBV19 and TRBJ2-1; 11 positions agree with TRBD2. This CDR3 has 15 residues. Germline trimming cut 5 bases from V and 3 bases from J; bases unmatched to any gene: 3. Germline CDR1 LNHDA, CDR2 SQIVND (reference sequence). This chain's CDR3 is CASSFLAGGYNEQFF. CDR3 nucleotides: TGTGCCAGTAGTTTCCTAGCGGGAGGCTACAATGAGCAGTTCTTC. Complete variable domain (other parts from reference TRBV19 and TRBJ2-1): DGGITQSPKYLFRKEGQNVTLSCEQNLNHDAMYWYRQDPGQGLRLIYYSQIVNDFQKGDIAEGYSVSREKKESFPLTVTSAQKNPTAFYLCASSFLAGGYNEQFFGPGTRLTVL.

V and J are TRBV18 and TRBJ2-5; 7 bases fit TRBD2. CDR3 length equals 14 residues. Losses at the gene ends were 11 bases for V and 1 base for J; bases not matched to a gene: 10. Germline V lookup: CDR1 KGHSH, CDR2 LQKENI. The CDR3 loop is CAASRSGGQETQYF. CDR3 DNA sequence: TGTGCCGCATCTCGTTCGGGGGGCCAAGAGACCCAGTACTTC. Full variable domain (outside the CDR3, taken from reference TRBV18 and TRBJ2-5): NAGVMQNPRHLVRRRGQEARLRCSPMKGHSHVYWYRQLPEEGLKFMVYLQKENIIDESGMPKERFSAEFPKEGPSILRIQQVVRGDSAAYFCAASRSGGQETQYFGPGTRLLVL.

The rearrangement links TRBV10-3 to TRBJ2-5, with 8 bases aligning to TRBD1. Germline trimming cut 6 bases from V and 2 bases from J; bases unmatched to any gene: 8. This CDR3 is built from 15 residues. Germline V gene data show CDR1 as ENHRY and CDR2 as SYGVKD. Here the CDR3 reads CAIRTPGGGQETQYF. CDR3 coding DNA: TGTGCCATCAGGACACCAGGGGGCGGGCAAGAGACCCAGTACTTC.

The rearrangement links TRBV27 to TRBJ2-7; maybe TRBD1 (6 bases). This CDR3 contains 14 residues. Trimming cost V 4 bases and J 0 bases, with 10 bases left between them. Germline lookup yields CDR1 MNHEY and CDR2 SMNVEV (reference sequence). CDR3 coding DNA: TGTGCCAGCAGTTGGAACAGGGACTCCTACGAGCAGTACTTC. It yields the protein CASSWNRDSYEQYF.

This clone appeared a single time. The same CDR3 is also encoded by other DNA sequences in this sample. The CDR3 region has the DNA TGTGCCAGCAGCTTAGGGACAGCGAACACTGAAGCTTTCTTT. Translating gives CASSLGTANTEAFF. This chain joins TRBV7-8 and TRBJ1-1; weak D call: TRBD1 (6 bases). The CDR3 loop spans 14 amino acids. V lost 1 base and J lost 1, with 7 bases in between. Germline V gene lookup returns CDR1 SGHVS and CDR2 FQNEAQ.

The rearrangement links TRBV7-9 to TRBJ2-5, with 9 bases lining up with TRBD2. The CDR3 is 16 residues long. Germline assignment: CDR1 SEHNR and CDR2 FQNEAQ (reference sequence). With V trimmed by 1 base and J by 3 bases, 6 bases remained unmatched. As DNA, the CDR3 is TGTGCCAGCAGCTTAGGGGGTAGCGGGGGAAAAGAGACCCAGTACTTC. It translates to CASSLGGSGGKETQYF.